The subject of this entry is one T cell receptor beta chain. The data were taken from a study of early stage breast cancer tumors. About the study: Seven or eight ER+/PR+/HER2- tumors were invasive ductal; four were invasive lobular.

Profiled with immunoSEQ multiplex PCR; TCRdb holds only in-frame clones, not every one. The data show tens of thousands of clones, about 93% seen once. The CDR3 is made up of 15 amino acids. V was clipped by 3 bases and J by 5 bases; unmatched bases: 4. From germline, CDR1 is LNHDA and CDR2 SQIVND (reference sequence). The chain links TRBV19 to TRBJ2-1, with 10 bases identical to TRBD2. The clonotype was recovered from a person between 70 and 80 years old with breast cancer. Sequencing was carried out using blood. CDR3 DNA: TGTGCCAGTAGTATTGTAGCGGGAGGCCACAATGAGCAGTTCTTC. Amino acid sequence: CASSIVAGGHNEQFF.